This T cell receptor beta chain came from a study of STAT3 mutations in large granular lymphocyte leukemia. For the study at large: Canonical activating STAT3 mutations were detected in roughly half of the longitudinally sequenced T-LGLL patients.

Of note for this clone: What it binds is unknown.

This CDR3 has 15 amino acids. Germline loops: CDR1 MNHEY, CDR2 SVGAGI. Deletions cut 4 bases from V and 0 bases from J, with 12 bases between. TCRbeta libraries averaged roughly 40,000 productive templates per sample. The repertoire was sequenced with immunoSEQ multiplex PCR; TCRdb's copy has only in-frame clones and lacks some. This table holds about 42,000 clones, around 80% found once. The study's findings and limits: In T-cell large granular lymphocyte leukemia, about half of patients showed multiple immunodominant subclonotypes. After therapy, about 30% of the 18 patients switched clonotypes, all new clones STAT3 wild type. Sampling intervals varied between patients and samples.

The sample was PBMCs. This chain links TRBV6-5 with TRBJ1-1, with a weak D call TRBD1 (5 bases). This TCR came from a human donor with T large granular lymphocyte leukemia. Some clones in this sample may be carry-over from other donors' samples. Here the CDR3 DNA reads TGTGCCAGCAGTTCAGACAGAGTCATGAACACTGAAGCTTTCTTT. It yields the protein CASSSDRVMNTEAFF.